This TCR beta chain was captured by sequencing in a study of early stage breast cancer tumors. Study-wide context: About 80% of the 16 invasive tumors were ER+, PR+ and HER2-.

Whole-study findings and limits: Enriched TCRB sequences shared across patients were mostly commonly generated sequences.

Germline assignment: CDR1 SGHNT and CDR2 YENEEA. CDR3 size: 13 residues. Unmatched junction bases numbered 3, after V lost 5 bases and J lost 4 bases. This clone was seen just once. As yet, its antigen is unknown. Each sample had two DNA replicates, approximately 0.52 ug blood or roughly 1.4 ug tissue. The assay was immunoSEQ multiplex PCR, and TCRdb's table has in-frame clones only and misses some. The data contain some 30,000 clones, 84% of them singletons. The source is a person in their fifties or sixties with breast cancer. The sequenced material came from blood. The chain recombines TRBV11-3 with TRBJ2-3, with 7 bases identical to TRBD2. The CDR3 DNA sequence: TGTGCCAGCAGCGCAGCGGGATCAGATACGCAGTATTTT. This gives the protein CASSAAGSDTQYF.